This entry lists 21 T cell receptor beta chains sequenced from one sample in a study of response to subunit inactivated influenza vaccine. TCRdb re-called the RT-PCR reads with MiXCR, one entry per CDR3 protein. The profile covers a few hundred thousand distinct CDR3 sequences, with 20% to 25% appearing a single time and around 10% taken by the ten largest. This specimen was PBMCs from blood, taken less than 22 months after vaccination. The receptors derive from a man aged 50 to 75 who received an inactivated influenza vaccine.

This clonotype was counted between two and nine times. V and J are TRBV4-1 and TRBJ1-5; D not resolved. The V end lost 3 bases, the J end lost 4 bases, and 7 bases lay between the germline ends. The CDR3 covers 13 residues. Germline V gives CDR1 MGHRA, CDR2 YSYEKL. CDR3 sequence: CASSQEENQPQHF. In DNA form, the CDR3 reads TGCGCCAGCAGCCAGGAGGAGAATCAGCCCCAGCATTTT.

This clonotype was observed many times. This chain uses TRBV6-5 with TRBJ1-4, with TRBD1 matching 7 bases. This CDR3 has 16 amino acids. J gave up 7 bases and V 0 bases, and 8 bases lay outside the gene matches. Germline assignment: CDR1 MNHEY and CDR2 SVGAGI. The CDR3 is CASSYSRTGGTEKLFF. Written as DNA, the CDR3 is TGTGCCAGCAGTTACTCCCGGACAGGTGGAACTGAAAAACTGTTTTTT.

The rearrangement uses TRBV9 and TRBJ2-7; 7 bases fit TRBD1. The V and J ends lost 4 bases and 3 bases, in that order; junction bases with no gene match: 13. The CDR3 runs 16 residues. Germline CDR1 SGDLS, CDR2 YYNGEE. This chain's CDR3 is CASSPLGSSGGYEQYF. The DNA of the CDR3 is TGTGCCAGCAGCCCTCTGGGTTCGTCAGGGGGCTACGAGCAGTACTTC. Together with reference TRBV9 and TRBJ2-7, the CDR3 gives the full variable domain: DSGVTQTPKHLITATGQRVTLRCSPRSGDLSVYWYQQSLDQGLQFLIQYYNGEERAKGNILERFSAQQFPDLHSELNLSSLELGDSALYFCASSPLGSSGGYEQYFGPGTRLTVT.

The sample holds one count of this clonotype. The genes are TRBV5-4 and TRBJ2-1; D not certain. The germline CDR1 and CDR2 sequences are SGHNT and YYREEE (reference sequence). This CDR3 has 15 residues. V gave up 2 bases and J gave up 2 bases, with 11 bases separating them. The CDR3 protein is CASSFLGNPYNEQFF. CDR3 nucleotide sequence: TGTGCCAGCAGCTTTTTGGGGAATCCCTACAATGAGCAGTTCTTC.

Many counts were recorded for this clonotype. The rearrangement joins TRBV11-2 to TRBJ2-1, with D tentatively TRBD2 (5 bases). Trimming cost V 5 bases and J 4 bases, with 12 bases left between them. The CDR3 runs to 14 residues. Germline values: CDR1 SGHAT, CDR2 FQNNGV. The CDR3 DNA reads TGTGCCAGCAGCCTGACAACGGGGTACAATGAGCAGTTCTTC. This gives the protein CASSLTTGYNEQFF.

The rearrangement joins TRBV5-1 to TRBJ1-6; D gene uncertain. This CDR3 is built from 15 residues. The V gene lost 1 base and the J gene lost 6 bases, with 11 bases spanning the gap. CDR1 and CDR2 from the germline V gene are SGHRS and YFSETQ. CDR3 in amino acids: CASSLLPGSNSPLHF. Here the CDR3 DNA reads TGCGCCAGCAGCTTGCTTCCCGGCAGTAATTCACCCCTCCACTTT.

This clonotype was seen repeatedly, ten times or more. The chain is built from TRBV12-3 or TRBV12-4 and TRBJ1-2, with 10 positions matching TRBD1. The trim removed 6 bases at V and 4 bases at J, leaving 5 bases unmatched. The CDR3 loop spans 14 amino acids. CDR3 bases: TGTGCCAGCAGCAGACAGGGGGCGGGCTATGGCTACACCTTC. This codes for CASSRQGAGYGYTF.

This clonotype showed up just a few times. The chain combines TRBV7-9 with TRBJ1-1; D is undetermined. The germline gives CDR1 SEHNR, CDR2 FQNEAQ (reference sequence). V was cut by 5 bases and J by 3 bases, with 7 bases left in between. The CDR3 covers 12 residues. The CDR3 sequence: CASSRVDTEAFF. CDR3 DNA sequence: TGTGCCAGCAGCAGGGTGGACACTGAAGCTTTCTTT.

This clonotype was picked up a small number of times. This chain links TRBV27 with TRBJ1-6; D remains unclear. The CDR3 is 16 amino acids. Germline V gene data show CDR1 as MNHEY and CDR2 as SMNVEV (reference sequence). Trimming removed 5 bases from V and 0 bases from J, with 11 bases in between. CDR3 sequence reads: CASSPIASSYNSPLHF. The CDR3 nucleotides are TGTGCCAGCAGTCCCATAGCAAGCTCCTATAATTCACCCCTCCACTTT.

This CDR3 reads CASSPGQGRTDTQYF. CDR3 sequence (DNA): TGTGCCAGCAGCCCCGGACAGGGCCGCACAGATACGCAGTATTTT. The rearrangement links TRBV7-9 to TRBJ2-3; 8 bases are shared with TRBD1. The CDR3 runs to 15 residues. The germline CDR1 and CDR2 sequences are SEHNR and FQNEAQ (reference sequence). J gave up 1 base and V 5 bases, and 5 bases lay outside the gene matches.

The rearrangement links TRBV5-1 to TRBJ1-2; a weak D match, TRBD1 (6 bases). This CDR3 spans 14 amino acids. Trimming left V 1 base short and J 0 bases short, with 7 bases between. The germline gives CDR1 SGHRS, CDR2 YFSETQ. CDR3 sequence reads: CASSLTGTNYGYTF. As DNA, the CDR3 is TGCGCCAGCAGCTTGACAGGGACTAACTATGGCTACACCTTC. Combining the CDR3 with reference TRBV5-1 and TRBJ1-2 gives the whole variable domain KAGVTQTPRYLIKTRGQQVTLSCSPISGHRSVSWYQQTPGQGLQFLFEYFSETQRNKGNFPGRFSGRQFSNSRSEMNVSTLELGDSALYLCASSLTGTNYGYTFGSGTRLTVV.

There are a few counts of this clonotype. J is TRBJ2-7 and V is TRBV6-2 or TRBV6-3, with TRBD2 matching over 9 bases. CDR1 is MNHEY and CDR2 is SVGEGT in the germline V gene. The CDR3 is 16 residues long. Trimming cost V 4 bases and J 0 bases; bases outside gene matches: 7. This chain's CDR3 is CASSSPSGTISYEQYF. CDR3 coding DNA: TGTGCCAGCAGTTCGCCTAGCGGGACTATCTCCTACGAGCAGTACTTC.

J is TRBJ2-1 and V is TRBV29-1; D ambiguous. The CDR3 extends over 12 amino acids. Between the trimmed V and J ends, which lost 4 bases and 3 bases, there was a span of 7 bases. Per the germline V gene, CDR1 is SQVTM and CDR2 is ANQGSEA. Written as DNA, the CDR3 is TGCAGCGTTGTTGTGTTCTACAATGAGCAGTTCTTC. This gives the protein CSVVVFYNEQFF.

The rearrangement links TRBV28 to TRBJ2-7; D is uncertain. The CDR3 totals 15 residues. The V gene's germline CDR1 is MDHEN and CDR2 SYDVKM. The V end lost 5 bases, the J end lost 5 bases, and 19 bases lay between the germline ends. CDR3 coding DNA: TGTGCCAGCAGTCCGAGACTCAATAGTATAAACGAGCAGTACTTC. The encoded protein is CASSPRLNSINEQYF.

This clonotype was observed a handful of times. V usage is TRBV5-4 and J usage is TRBJ1-5; D ambiguous. Trimming shortened V by 2 bases and J by 3 bases, and 12 bases separated the two germline ends. The V gene's germline CDR1 is SGHNT and CDR2 YYREEE (reference sequence). The CDR3 extends over 15 amino acids. The CDR3 spells CASSFVGRTNQPQHF. CDR3 nucleotide sequence: TGTGCCAGCAGCTTTGTCGGCAGAACCAATCAGCCCCAGCATTTT.

This chain joins TRBV25-1 and TRBJ1-5; D uncertain. The CDR3 is 14 residues long. Trimming stripped 2 bases from V and 7 bases from J, with 12 bases between. CDR1 and CDR2 from the germline V gene are MGHDK and SYGVNS. CDR3 sequence: CASSELGLGQPQHF. CDR3 in DNA: TGTGCCAGCAGTGAACTGGGTTTGGGACAGCCCCAGCATTTT.

This clonotype has a handful of counts. The V gene is TRBV10-3, the J gene TRBJ1-5, with 7 bases matching TRBD1. V dropped 5 bases and J dropped 5; count of bases not matched to a gene: 6. Germline loops: CDR1 ENHRY, CDR2 SYGVKD. The CDR3 is 14 amino acids. The CDR3 loop reads CAISPGGFDQPQHF. The CDR3 nucleotides are TGTGCCATCAGTCCAGGGGGATTCGATCAGCCCCAGCATTTT.

V and J are TRBV7-2 and TRBJ1-2; D unclear. Germline CDR1 SGHTA, CDR2 FQGNSA. The CDR3 totals 15 residues. V lost 1 base and J 8 bases, leaving 17 bases between the germline ends. The CDR3 here is CASSLVSRVHFGYTF. CDR3 bases: TGTGCCAGCAGCTTAGTATCGCGGGTTCACTTCGGCTACACCTTC. Based on the CDR3 plus reference TRBV7-2 and TRBJ1-2, the full variable domain is GAGVSQSPSNKVTEKGKDVELRCDPISGHTALYWYRQSLGQGLEFLIYFQGNSAPDKSGLPSDRFSAERTGGSVSTLTIQRTQQEDSAVYLCASSLVSRVHFGYTFGSGTRLTVV.

About this clonotype itself: A junction end diverges from the germline sequence, so it may reflect a read error. The rearrangement uses TRBV14 and TRBJ1-1; no definite D call. CDR1 and CDR2 (germline): SGHDN, FVKESK. The CDR3 is made up of 11 amino acids. The CDR3 DNA reads TGTGTCAGCAGCGCTTACACTGAAGCTTTCTTT. The encoded protein is CVSSAYTEAFF.

This clonotype was seen many times. The chain links TRBV4-3 to TRBJ2-2; D assignment may be TRBD1 or TRBD2 (5 bases each). This CDR3 contains 17 residues. Trimming took off 0 bases at V and 0 bases at J, with 11 bases between the two ends. Germline V gene data show CDR1 as LGHNA and CDR2 as YSLEER. The chain's CDR3 is CASSQDLRGPNTGELFF. CDR3 bases: TGCGCCAGCAGCCAAGACCTCCGGGGCCCGAACACCGGGGAGCTGTTTTTT.

The sample holds a few counts of this clonotype. The V gene is TRBV20-1, the J gene TRBJ1-4; TRBD1 might be the D (5 bases). The germline CDR1 and CDR2 sequences are DFQATT and SNEGSKA (reference sequence). The CDR3 is made up of 12 amino acids. The ends were cut back, 2 bases at V and 6 bases at J, with 7 bases in the middle. In DNA, the CDR3 is TGCAGTGCTAGACCAGGGCATGAAAAACTGTTTTTT. It specifies CSARPGHEKLFF.